These 14 T cell receptor beta chains were all obtained from the same sample, sequenced in a study of cytomegalovirus exposure and HLA in healthy donors. Primers included in the PCR were 60 Vbeta and 13 Jbeta primers. Data came from immunoSEQ multiplex PCR; TCRdb stores just in-frame clones and leaves some out. This table has about 60,000 clones, around three quarters appearing once. The source material was PBMCs. The receptors derive from a woman aged 55-70 years in good health and CMV-seropositive.

This clone was picked up a small number of times. Possible read error: a much larger clone is one base away. V and J are TRBV7-7 and TRBJ1-2; 7 nucleotides line up with TRBD1. The CDR3 has 16 amino acids. V dropped 1 base and J dropped 8; count of bases not matched to a gene: 13. Germline loops: CDR1 SSHAT, CDR2 FNYEAQ (reference sequence). The CDR3 reads CASSLGSWTGGRGYTF. The CDR3 nucleotides are TGTGCCAGCAGCTTAGGTTCTTGGACAGGAGGGCGGGGCTACACCTTC.

The V call is TRBV7-2, the J call TRBJ1-4; D possibly corresponds to TRBD1 (5 bases). Looked up from germline, CDR1 is SGHTA and CDR2 is FQGNSA. CDR3 length: 15 amino acids. V lost 5 bases and J lost 8, with 18 bases in between. The CDR3 reads CASSRAAWGGEKLFF. As DNA, the CDR3 is TGTGCCAGCAGCCGAGCGGCGTGGGGGGGGGAAAAACTGTTTTTT.

The CDR3 protein is CASSVMRDTEAFF. The DNA for the CDR3 is TGTGCCAGCAGCGTAATGCGCGACACTGAAGCTTTCTTT. The rearrangement links TRBV9 to TRBJ1-1; D gene ambiguous. Trimming stripped 1 base from V and 3 bases from J, with 7 bases between. Germline values: CDR1 SGDLS, CDR2 YYNGEE. The CDR3 is 13 residues long.

With regard to this clone: Without the conserved terminal phenylalanine or tryptophan, this CDR3 likely stems from a read error. The DNA is left out, because the CDR3 cannot be placed on it with certainty; the CDR3 is given as TCRdb lists it. The CDR3 sequence: CASRPNLRGGRVD. This sequence joins TRBV2 and TRBJ2-7; the table's D call, TRBD2, has no DNA check behind it. The CDR3 spans 13 amino acids, including both terminal residues. The germline V gene encodes CDR1 SNHLY and CDR2 FYNNEI.

The chain employs TRBV4-2 and TRBJ2-5; no definite D call. CDR3 length: 13 amino acids. Germline CDR1 LGHNA, CDR2 YNFKEQ. The ends were cut back, 4 bases at V and 5 bases at J, with 11 bases in the middle. CDR3 amino acids: CASSPHPGETQYF. CDR3 DNA sequence: TGTGCCAGCAGCCCTCATCCCGGGGAGACCCAGTACTTC.

The V gene is TRBV27, the J gene TRBJ1-5; D is uncertain. Looked up from germline, CDR1 is MNHEY and CDR2 is SMNVEV (reference sequence). The CDR3 length is 13 residues. Trimming shortened V by 2 bases and J by 3 bases, and 5 bases separated the two germline ends. DNA for the CDR3: TGTGCCAGCAGTTTACCCCACAATCAGCCCCAGCATTTT. It encodes CASSLPHNQPQHF.

This clone was picked up a small number of times. The chain combines TRBV9 with TRBJ2-3, with 8 nucleotides matching TRBD2. The CDR3 loop spans 14 amino acids. Germline V gives CDR1 SGDLS, CDR2 YYNGEE. J was trimmed by 4 bases and V by 4 bases; bases with no gene match: 5. CDR3 region: CASSTLSGADTQYF. In DNA, the CDR3 is TGTGCCAGCAGCACCCTTAGCGGGGCAGATACGCAGTATTTT. Full variable domain (outside the CDR3, taken from reference TRBV9 and TRBJ2-3): DSGVTQTPKHLITATGQRVTLRCSPRSGDLSVYWYQQSLDQGLQFLIQYYNGEERAKGNILERFSAQQFPDLHSELNLSSLELGDSALYFCASSTLSGADTQYFGPGTRLTVL.

This sequence joins TRBV9 and TRBJ2-2; unclear D gene. Germline V gene sequence: CDR1 SGDLS, CDR2 YYNGEE. Trimming cost V 0 bases and J 8 bases, with 8 bases left between them. The CDR3 runs 13 residues. CDR3 amino acids: CASSVASRGELFF. The CDR3 DNA reads TGTGCCAGCAGCGTAGCGAGTCGTGGGGAGCTGTTTTTT.

The chain links TRBV27 to TRBJ1-2, with 9 bases identical to TRBD1. The V gene's germline CDR1 is MNHEY and CDR2 SMNVEV (reference sequence). The trim removed 5 bases at V and 3 bases at J, leaving 7 bases unmatched. The CDR3 is 15 amino acids. The CDR3 loop is CASSLDGTGYYGYTF. CDR3 DNA sequence: TGTGCCAGCAGTCTAGACGGGACAGGGTACTATGGCTACACCTTC.

In this sample, this clone turned up once. The chain employs TRBV5-6 and TRBJ1-1; 8 bases are a match to TRBD1. Trimming removed 4 bases from V and 3 bases from J; junction bases left unmatched: 5. The CDR3 loop spans 14 amino acids. Per the germline V gene, CDR1 is SGHDT and CDR2 is YYEEEE. The CDR3 coding sequence is TGTGCCAGCAGCCTACAGGGGGGGCACACTGAAGCTTTCTTT. Amino acid sequence: CASSLQGGHTEAFF. Full variable domain (rest looked up from reference TRBV5-6 and TRBJ1-1): DAGVTQSPTHLIKTRGQQVTLRCSPKSGHDTVSWYQQALGQGPQFIFQYYEEEERQRGNFPDRFSGHQFPNYSSELNVNALLLGDSALYLCASSLQGGHTEAFFGQGTRLTVV.

This chain links TRBV30 with TRBJ2-2, with D perhaps matching TRBD1 (6 bases). The germline V and J ends were trimmed by 2 bases and 1 base, with 8 bases remaining between them. Germline CDR1 and CDR2: GTSNPN and SVGIG (reference sequence). This CDR3 contains 14 residues. The CDR3 nucleotides are TGTGCCTGGAGTAGGGGACAGAACACCGGGGAGCTGTTTTTT. Amino acid sequence: CAWSRGQNTGELFF.

The chain has TRBV28 and TRBJ2-2; 9 positions match TRBD1. Germline V gives CDR1 MDHEN, CDR2 SYDVKM. The CDR3 consists of 15 residues. The V and J ends lost 7 bases and 1 base, in that order; junction bases with no gene match: 4. The CDR3 loop reads CASKPDRGNTGELFF. CDR3 DNA: TGTGCCAGCAAGCCGGACAGGGGGAACACCGGGGAGCTGTTTTTT. The whole variable domain, remainder taken from reference TRBV28 and TRBJ2-2, is DVKVTQSSRYLVKRTGEKVFLECVQDMDHENMFWYRQDPGLGLRLIYFSYDVKMKEKGDIPEGYSVSREKKERFSLILESASTNQTSMYLCASKPDRGNTGELFFGEGSRLTVL.

This chain links TRBV9 with TRBJ2-3; the match to TRBD1 covers 8 bases. The CDR3 totals 14 residues. V shed 3 bases and J 8 bases; nucleotides not matched to a gene: 8. The germline gives CDR1 SGDLS, CDR2 YYNGEE. In nucleotides, the CDR3 is TGTGCCAGCAGCGAGGACAGGGTATCAGGTACGCAGTATTTT. The encoded protein is CASSEDRVSGTQYF.

The CDR3 sequence is CASSPGQMNTEAFF. The CDR3 nucleotides read TGTGCCAGCAGCCCTGGACAGATGAACACTGAAGCTTTCTTT. The chain employs TRBV14 and TRBJ1-1, with D maybe TRBD1 (6 bases). This CDR3 contains 14 residues. The V gene's germline CDR1 is SGHDN and CDR2 FVKESK. Deletions cut 4 bases from V and 0 bases from J, with 9 bases between.